The 19 T cell receptor beta chains reported below all come from one sample, sequenced in a study of cytomegalovirus exposure and HLA in healthy donors. The assay was immunoSEQ multiplex PCR, and TCRdb's table has in-frame clones only and misses some. The repertoire includes 130,000 to 150,000 clones, approximately 90% of them detected once, and roughly 6.5% sits in the top ten. The source material was PBMCs. These TCRs come from a woman between 25 and 40 years old in good health and CMV-seropositive.

The chain carries TRBV25-1 and TRBJ2-3, with TRBD1 matching 7 bases. The CDR3 loop spans 16 amino acids. V lost 4 bases to trimming and J lost 1 base; unmatched junction nucleotides: 8. Germline CDR1 MGHDK, CDR2 SYGVNS. CDR3 sequence reads: CASSAHRGTGTDTQYF. CDR3 DNA sequence: TGTGCCAGCAGTGCCCACAGGGGCACCGGCACAGATACGCAGTATTTT.

The sample holds one count of this clone. The rearrangement joins TRBV7-2 to TRBJ1-4, with 9 positions matching TRBD1. There are 15 residues in the CDR3. V trimming: 6 bases; J trimming: 5 bases; junction bases outside the gene matches: 7. From germline, CDR1 is SGHTA and CDR2 FQGNSA. The CDR3 sequence: CASRKGGTGNEKLFF. The DNA of the CDR3 is TGTGCCAGCAGAAAAGGGGGGACAGGGAATGAAAAACTGTTTTTT.

This clone was detected only a few times. The CDR3: CASSADRGQSPLHF. In DNA form, the CDR3 reads TGTGCCAGCAGCGCAGACAGGGGGCAATCACCCCTCCACTTT. The chain has TRBV2 and TRBJ1-6, with 10 bases that match TRBD1. Germline values: CDR1 SNHLY, CDR2 FYNNEI. V gave up 6 bases and J gave up 10 bases; unmatched junction bases: 6. The CDR3 length is 14 residues.

This chain links TRBV9 with TRBJ2-3; 7 positions match TRBD2. The CDR3 is made up of 21 amino acids. V lost 0 bases and J lost 0; bases outside the gene matches: 19. Looked up from germline, CDR1 is SGDLS and CDR2 is YYNGEE. The DNA for the CDR3 is TGTGCCAGCAGCGTAGCTACGATCGGTAGCGGGTATGAGCCTAGCACAGATACGCAGTATTTT. It specifies CASSVATIGSGYEPSTDTQYF.

As for this clone: One end of the junction does not line up with germline, which may come from a read error. V usage is TRBV7-7 and J usage is TRBJ2-3; D call uncertain. The length of the CDR3 is 13 residues. Looked up from germline, CDR1 is SSHAT and CDR2 is FNYEAQ (reference sequence). For the CDR3, the DNA is TGTGCTAGCAGCTTAGGAGGCACAGATACGCAGTATTTT. As protein: CASSLGGTDTQYF.

V gene TRBV29-1 combines with J gene TRBJ2-1; perhaps TRBD1 as D (6 bases). Germline CDR1 and CDR2: SQVTM and ANQGSEA. Deletions cut 1 base from V and 5 bases from J, with 15 bases between. This CDR3 has 15 amino acids. This chain's CDR3 is CSVEALTWGHNEQFF. The CDR3 DNA sequence: TGCAGCGTTGAAGCCCTCACCTGGGGGCACAATGAGCAGTTCTTC.

The gene calls are TRBV5-1 and TRBJ2-3; the D gene is possibly TRBD2 (6 bases). Germline V gene data show CDR1 as SGHRS and CDR2 as YFSETQ. V lost 6 bases to trimming and J lost 0 bases, with 14 bases between them. This CDR3 has 15 residues. In DNA form, the CDR3 reads TGCGCCAGCAATCAAGTTAGCGGCAGCACAGATACGCAGTATTTT. Translating it yields CASNQVSGSTDTQYF.

V and J are TRBV5-1 and TRBJ2-7; tentative D call: TRBD1 (5 bases). CDR1 and CDR2 from the germline V gene are SGHRS and YFSETQ. CDR3 length: 14 residues. With 0 bases removed from V and 1 base from J, the gap between germline ends came to 8 bases. The CDR3 DNA follows: TGCGCCAGCAGCTTGGGCCAGGGATCCTACGAGCAGTACTTC. Protein: CASSLGQGSYEQYF.

This chain joins TRBV7-9 and TRBJ1-2; D gene uncertain. Germline CDR1 SEHNR, CDR2 FQNEAQ (reference sequence). CDR3 length: 13 amino acids. Trimming left V 5 bases short and J 4 bases short, with 11 bases between. The CDR3 is CASSTAGFYGYTF. The CDR3 nucleotides are TGTGCCAGCAGCACAGCGGGGTTCTATGGCTACACCTTC.

CDR3 amino acids: CASSPRRDRLNEQFF. CDR3 sequence (DNA): TGTGCCAGCAGCCCACGCCGGGACAGGCTAAATGAGCAGTTCTTC. The genes are TRBV5-4 and TRBJ2-1; 8 positions agree with TRBD1. The J segment lost 7 bases and the V segment lost 4 bases, leaving 10 bases of the junction unmatched. Germline CDR1 SGHNT, CDR2 YYREEE (reference sequence). The CDR3 consists of 15 residues.

This sequence joins TRBV25-1 and TRBJ1-2; a weak D match, TRBD1 (6 bases). Trimming stripped 4 bases from V and 4 bases from J, with 16 bases between. Per the germline V gene, CDR1 is MGHDK and CDR2 is SYGVNS. This CDR3 region has 15 residues. CDR3 nucleotides: TGTGCCAGCAGTGCCTGGACAGCTTTCCCCTATGGCTACACCTTC. Encoded protein: CASSAWTAFPYGYTF.

In this sample, this clone turned up once. This chain links TRBV5-1 with TRBJ2-6; D is unresolved. Germline V gene lookup returns CDR1 SGHRS and CDR2 YFSETQ. The CDR3 has 14 amino acids. V was pared by 4 bases and J by 0 bases, with 5 bases between. Here the CDR3 DNA reads TGCGCCAGCAGCATGAGCTCTGGGGCCAACGTCCTGACTTTC. Protein product: CASSMSSGANVLTF.

This chain joins TRBV19 and TRBJ1-6; 10 bases agree with TRBD1. The J segment lost 10 bases and the V segment lost 5 bases, leaving 11 bases of the junction unmatched. This CDR3 contains 16 residues. Germline-derived CDR1 and CDR2 are LNHDA and SQIVND (reference sequence). The CDR3 nucleotides read TGTGCCAGTAGTGCCGGGACAGGGGATATTGTGTCACCCCTCCACTTT. This sequence encodes CASSAGTGDIVSPLHF. The whole variable domain, filled in from reference TRBV19 and TRBJ1-6, reads DGGITQSPKYLFRKEGQNVTLSCEQNLNHDAMYWYRQDPGQGLRLIYYSQIVNDFQKGDIAEGYSVSREKKESFPLTVTSAQKNPTAFYLCASSAGTGDIVSPLHFGNGTRLTVT.

This clone was seen once. The V and J genes are TRBV6-5 and TRBJ1-2, with D perhaps TRBD1 (5 bases). Trimming left V 6 bases short and J 4 bases short, with 18 bases between. Per the germline V gene, CDR1 is MNHEY and CDR2 is SVGAGI. The CDR3 length is 15 residues. Written as DNA, the CDR3 is TGTGCCAGCAGCGCCAGGCAGTCCCAGGGCTATGGCTACACCTTC. It codes for CASSARQSQGYGYTF.

The rearrangement uses TRBV7-9 and TRBJ2-5; 8 positions agree with TRBD1. J lost 0 bases, V lost 4 bases, and 7 bases had no gene match. The CDR3 loop spans 16 amino acids. CDR1 is SEHNR, CDR2 FQNEAQ, per germline (reference sequence). The chain's CDR3 is CASSSRDRTYQETQYF. The CDR3 nucleotides read TGTGCCAGCAGCTCCCGGGACAGGACGTACCAAGAGACCCAGTACTTC.

The CDR3 sequence: CASSEGYEQGFEQFF. CDR3 coding DNA: TGTGCCAGCAGTGAAGGATACGAACAGGGATTTGAGCAGTTCTTC. The chain combines TRBV2 with TRBJ2-1; D might be TRBD1 (6 bases). The CDR3 spans 15 residues. Per the germline V gene, CDR1 is SNHLY and CDR2 is FYNNEI. The V end lost 1 base, the J end lost 9 bases, and 16 bases lay between the germline ends.

The V and J genes are TRBV5-1 and TRBJ2-7; D ambiguous. The germline V gene has CDR1 SGHRS and CDR2 YFSETQ. V lost 4 bases to trimming and J lost 2 bases, with 13 bases between them. The length of the CDR3 is 14 residues. DNA for the CDR3: TGCGCCAGCAGCCCCCCTGGCGGCACCTACGAGCAGTACTTC. Its protein product is CASSPPGGTYEQYF.

Written as DNA, the CDR3 is TGTGCCAGCAGCTTGCCTATCCAGGGGGGCGAGCAGTACTTC. Amino acids: CASSLPIQGGEQYF. This chain joins TRBV5-6 and TRBJ2-7; the D gene is possibly TRBD1 (7 bases). This CDR3 contains 14 residues. CDR1 SGHDT and CDR2 YYEEEE come from the germline V gene. With 1 base removed from V and 6 bases from J, the gap between germline ends came to 14 bases.

The chain has TRBV4-1 and TRBJ2-7; 13 positions agree with TRBD2. From germline, CDR1 is MGHRA and CDR2 YSYEKL. The CDR3 runs 16 residues. V lost 1 base, J lost 3 bases, and 3 bases stayed unmatched. The DNA of the CDR3 is TGCGCCAGCAGCCAAGGGGGACTAGCGGGACTCTACGAGCAGTACTTC. Its translation is CASSQGGLAGLYEQYF.